What follows are 26 T cell receptor beta chains derived from one specimen sequenced in a study of shared clonotypes between healthy human individuals. Some clones are missing from TCRdb's copy, which holds only in-frame ones; the method was immunoSEQ multiplex PCR. In the table there are around 1,000,000 clones, approximately 77% of which are singletons. Material: memory CD4+ T cells from PBMCs. The subset was: CD45RA-negative fraction. The source is a man younger than 30 in good health. Some clones in this sample may be carry-over from other donors' samples.

The CDR3 loop reads CASSYGGLAGVHEQYF. CDR3 DNA: TGTGCCAGCAGTTACGGGGGACTAGCGGGAGTGCACGAGCAGTACTTC. The chain links TRBV6-5 to TRBJ2-7; 14 nucleotides agree with TRBD2. V gave up 2 bases and J gave up 5 bases; unmatched junction bases: 5. The germline gives CDR1 MNHEY, CDR2 SVGAGI. CDR3 size: 16 residues.

The rearrangement links TRBV5-1 to TRBJ1-2; D not resolved. The CDR3 is made up of 15 amino acids. The V end was cut by 5 bases, the J end by 2 bases, with 16 bases between. CDR1 and CDR2 (germline): SGHRS, YFSETQ. The CDR3 region is CASRSGRGENYGYTF. The CDR3 region has the DNA TGCGCCAGCAGATCCGGACGGGGTGAAAACTATGGCTACACCTTC.

The V call is TRBV2, the J call TRBJ2-1; D might be TRBD1 (5 bases). The V and J ends lost 3 bases and 6 bases respectively, with 12 bases between them. CDR3 length: 14 amino acids. The germline V gene encodes CDR1 SNHLY and CDR2 FYNNEI. DNA for the CDR3: TGTGCCAGCAGTGACAACAGGTTCGGCAATGAGCAGTTCTTC. Encoded protein: CASSDNRFGNEQFF. Supplemented by reference TRBV2 and TRBJ2-1, the full variable domain reads EPEVTQTPSHQVTQMGQEVILRCVPISNHLYFYWYRQILGQKVEFLVSFYNNEISEKSEIFDDQFSVERPDGSNFTLKIRSTKLEDSAMYFCASSDNRFGNEQFFGPGTRLTVL.

The V and J genes are TRBV18 and TRBJ2-7; D not resolved. V was shortened by 4 bases and J by 5 bases, with 12 bases between the two germline ends. CDR3 length equals 13 residues. Germline CDR1 and CDR2: KGHSH and LQKENI. The CDR3 bases are TGTGCCAGCTCACGGATAGGGTCGGACGAGCAGTACTTC. Its protein product is CASSRIGSDEQYF. Full variable domain (missing parts from reference TRBV18 and TRBJ2-7): NAGVMQNPRHLVRRRGQEARLRCSPMKGHSHVYWYRQLPEEGLKFMVYLQKENIIDESGMPKERFSAEFPKEGPSILRIQQVVRGDSAAYFCASSRIGSDEQYFGPGTRLTVT.

The gene calls are TRBV11-2 and TRBJ1-1, with D unclear. There are 14 residues in the CDR3. Between the trimmed V and J ends, which lost 5 bases and 1 base, there was a span of 11 bases. Per the germline V gene, CDR1 is SGHAT and CDR2 is FQNNGV. CDR3 coding DNA: TGTGCCAGCAGCCAAGTGAGGGCGAACACTGAAGCTTTCTTT. Translating gives CASSQVRANTEAFF. Looking up the rest from reference TRBV11-2 and TRBJ1-1 gives the full variable domain: EAGVAQSPRYKIIEKRQSVAFWCNPISGHATLYWYQQILGQGPKLLIQFQNNGVVDDSQLPKDRFSAERLKGVDSTLKIQPAKLEDSAVYLCASSQVRANTEAFFGQGTRLTVV.

Regarding this clone: The same CDR3 arises from other DNA sequences in this sample as well. The chain is built from TRBV5-1 and TRBJ2-5; TRBD1 agrees at 8 bases. The germline gives CDR1 SGHRS, CDR2 YFSETQ. This CDR3 has 13 residues. Trimming removed 4 bases from V and 3 bases from J; junction bases left unmatched: 2. The CDR3 reads CASSLGQEETQYF. CDR3 sequence (DNA): TGCGCCAGCAGCCTGGGACAGGAAGAGACCCAGTACTTC.

As DNA, the CDR3 is TGTGCCAGTAGTCTTCTAGCGGGCCGCTCCTACAATGAGCAGTTCTTC. It codes for CASSLLAGRSYNEQFF. The V call is TRBV19, the J call TRBJ2-1; 8 bases match TRBD2. The CDR3 is made up of 16 amino acids. After removal of 5 bases from V and 0 bases from J, the junction contained 6 bases not matched to a gene. Germline V lookup: CDR1 LNHDA, CDR2 SQIVND (reference sequence).

This rearrangement joins TRBV2 to TRBJ2-1; possibly TRBD2 for D (5 bases). The CDR3 spans 14 residues. The germline CDR1 and CDR2 sequences are SNHLY and FYNNEI. V gave up 8 bases and J gave up 5 bases, with 16 bases separating them. The CDR3 here is CASLRAEINNEQFF. Written as DNA, the CDR3 is TGTGCCAGCCTTCGAGCGGAGATTAACAATGAGCAGTTCTTC.

The J gene is TRBJ2-5, the V gene TRBV11-2; D is unclear. Germline CDR1 is SGHAT and CDR2 is FQNNGV. Trimming removed 1 base from V and 4 bases from J, with 10 bases in between. The CDR3 loop spans 14 amino acids. The CDR3 DNA is TGTGCCAGCAGCTTAGGCGCGACCGGAGAGACCCAGTACTTC. This translates into CASSLGATGETQYF. Full variable domain (remainder filled in from reference TRBV11-2 and TRBJ2-5): EAGVAQSPRYKIIEKRQSVAFWCNPISGHATLYWYQQILGQGPKLLIQFQNNGVVDDSQLPKDRFSAERLKGVDSTLKIQPAKLEDSAVYLCASSLGATGETQYFGPGTRLLVL.

CDR3 loop: CAISDARSLYEQYF. The CDR3 coding sequence is TGTGCCATCAGTGATGCACGGAGCCTCTACGAGCAGTACTTC. This sequence joins TRBV10-3 and TRBJ2-7, with D unclear. The V gene lost 3 bases and the J gene lost 3 bases, with 12 bases spanning the gap. Germline V gene sequence: CDR1 ENHRY, CDR2 SYGVKD. The CDR3 sequence is 14 residues long.

The gene calls are TRBV7-8 and TRBJ1-1; D remains unclear. The CDR3 is 11 residues long. The V end was cut by 3 bases, the J end by 11 bases, with 10 bases between. Germline-derived CDR1 and CDR2 are SGHVS and FQNEAQ. In nucleotides, the CDR3 is TGTGCCAGCAGCTTGGTCGATAAGGCTTTCTTT. This translates into CASSLVDKAFF. The full variable domain, in which reference TRBV7-8 and TRBJ1-1 provide the parts outside the CDR3, is GAGVSQSPRYKVAKRGQDVALRCDPISGHVSLFWYQQALGQGPEFLTYFQNEAQLDKSGLPSDRFFAERPEGSVSTLKIQRTQQEDSAVYLCASSLVDKAFFGQGTRLTVV.

The sample holds a few counts of this clone. This sequence joins TRBV12-5 and TRBJ2-5, with 9 bases aligning to TRBD2. J was trimmed by 5 bases and V by 1 base; bases with no gene match: 2. The CDR3 extends over 14 amino acids. CDR1 and CDR2 (germline): LGHNT, FRNRAP. For the CDR3, the DNA is TGTGCTAGTGGTTTGGGACTAGCGGCGGAGACCCAGTACTTC. Protein sequence: CASGLGLAAETQYF.

J is TRBJ2-7 and V is TRBV30; D not certain. Trimming pared 2 bases from V and 1 base from J, leaving 12 bases between. CDR1 is GTSNPN, CDR2 SVGIG, per germline (reference sequence). The CDR3 runs 14 residues. The CDR3 loop reads CAWSPPPTSYEQYF. CDR3 DNA: TGTGCCTGGAGTCCCCCGCCAACGTCCTACGAGCAGTACTTC.

The gene calls are TRBV2 and TRBJ2-5, with TRBD1 as a possible D gene (6 bases). Germline V CDR1 and CDR2: SNHLY, FYNNEI. With 6 bases removed from V and 1 base from J, the gap between germline ends came to 15 bases. The CDR3 is 15 residues long. The CDR3, as DNA: TGTGCCAGCAGGGGCCAACAGGGCCCCCAAGAGACCCAGTACTTC. Translated, it gives CASRGQQGPQETQYF.

This clone occurred a few times. J is TRBJ2-2 and V is TRBV5-1; 7 bases are a match to TRBD1. The junction had 9 bases not matched to a gene; V was cut back by 2 bases and J by 5 bases. The CDR3 extends over 16 amino acids. CDR1 is SGHRS, CDR2 YFSETQ, per germline. The CDR3 DNA is TGCGCCAGCAGCTTTTCCCCCCAGGGGGAGACCGGGGAGCTGTTTTTT. Its translation is CASSFSPQGETGELFF.

This sequence joins TRBV5-4 and TRBJ2-3, with 15 bases lining up with TRBD2. CDR3 length: 15 residues. With V trimmed by 3 bases and J by 8 bases, 4 bases remained unmatched. CDR1 and CDR2 (germline): SGHNT, YYREEE (reference sequence). Here the CDR3 reads CASSSGTSGRSTQYF. CDR3 in DNA: TGTGCCAGCAGCTCCGGGACTAGCGGGAGGAGTACGCAGTATTTT.

The table lists this clone with a count of one. The rearrangement links TRBV9 to TRBJ2-7, with TRBD2 matching 8 bases. V shed 4 bases and J 0 bases; nucleotides not matched to a gene: 12. CDR1 is SGDLS and CDR2 is YYNGEE in the germline V gene. The CDR3 is 17 residues long. CDR3 sequence: CASSPTLGSGGSYEQYF. CDR3 coding DNA: TGTGCCAGCAGCCCCACCCTAGGGAGCGGGGGCTCCTACGAGCAGTACTTC.

The rearrangement joins TRBV15 to TRBJ2-7; TRBD2 is a possible D gene (6 bases). This CDR3 region has 15 residues. Trimming shortened V by 1 base and J by 3 bases, and 13 bases separated the two germline ends. Per germline, CDR1 LNHNV and CDR2 YYDKDF (reference sequence). CDR3 in DNA: TGTGCCACCAGCAGAGTAGAGGACTACCTCTACGAGCAGTACTTC. It encodes CATSRVEDYLYEQYF.

This chain links TRBV19 with TRBJ2-7; TRBD2 matches at 10 bases. The CDR3 spans 17 residues. V lost 5 bases and J lost 7; bases outside the gene matches: 17. Germline V gene sequence: CDR1 LNHDA, CDR2 SQIVND (reference sequence). The CDR3 DNA is TGTGCCAGTAGTGTGGGAGTACTAGCGGGGAGGAGTGGAGAGCAGTACTTC. Residues: CASSVGVLAGRSGEQYF.

This clone was observed a handful of times. The rearrangement uses TRBV2 and TRBJ1-1; D is ambiguous. This CDR3 is 13 amino acids long. V was trimmed by 8 bases and J by 0 bases, leaving 10 bases between them. Germline loops: CDR1 SNHLY, CDR2 FYNNEI. The CDR3 DNA reads TGTGCCAGCGAACTTCAGGTGAACACTGAAGCTTTCTTT. Encoded protein: CASELQVNTEAFF. The entire variable domain, with the rest obtained from reference TRBV2 and TRBJ1-1, is as follows: EPEVTQTPSHQVTQMGQEVILRCVPISNHLYFYWYRQILGQKVEFLVSFYNNEISEKSEIFDDQFSVERPDGSNFTLKIRSTKLEDSAMYFCASELQVNTEAFFGQGTRLTVV.

Remarks on this clone: The sample has other DNA sequences that encode this CDR3 too. The chain uses TRBV5-1 and TRBJ2-5; unclear D gene. This CDR3 spans 13 amino acids. The V gene's germline CDR1 is SGHRS and CDR2 YFSETQ. V dropped 2 bases and J dropped 3 bases, with 8 bases sitting between them. CDR3 bases: TGCGCCAGCAGCTTAGGCGGAAAAGAGACCCAGTACTTC. Protein product: CASSLGGKETQYF.

This chain connects TRBV7-2 to TRBJ2-7; no reliable D call. V was cut by 1 base and J by 2 bases, with 9 bases left in between. The germline CDR1 and CDR2 sequences are SGHTA and FQGNSA. This CDR3 has 14 residues. CDR3 residues: CASSLVPATYEQYF. As DNA, the CDR3 is TGTGCCAGCAGCTTAGTTCCGGCTACCTACGAGCAGTACTTC.

The genes are TRBV9 and TRBJ1-5; 7 bases map to TRBD1. The CDR3 covers 15 residues. Looked up from germline, CDR1 is SGDLS and CDR2 is YYNGEE. With V trimmed by 0 bases and J by 6 bases, 6 bases remained unmatched. For the CDR3, the DNA is TGTGCCAGCAGCGTAGGAGGGGGCTTGGGTCAGCCCCAGCATTTT. This codes for CASSVGGGLGQPQHF.

The V and J genes are TRBV19 and TRBJ2-7; no firm D call. The CDR3 spans 16 residues. Germline V gene lookup returns CDR1 LNHDA and CDR2 SQIVND (reference sequence). V was clipped by 0 bases and J by 6 bases, with 18 bases between them. The CDR3 is CASSIEVMWVEPEQYF. The CDR3 nucleotides read TGTGCCAGTAGTATAGAAGTAATGTGGGTCGAACCCGAGCAGTACTTC.

This clone was seen at least ten times. The chain joins TRBV9 to TRBJ2-7; 9 nucleotides align to TRBD2. Germline CDR1 and CDR2: SGDLS and YYNGEE. The CDR3 covers 15 residues. Trimming took 4 bases from V and 0 from J; bases not matched to a gene: 5. DNA of the CDR3: TGTGCCAGCAGCCTCTCGACTAGCGGCTCCTACGAGCAGTACTTC. Amino acids: CASSLSTSGSYEQYF. The whole variable domain, filled in from reference TRBV9 and TRBJ2-7, reads DSGVTQTPKHLITATGQRVTLRCSPRSGDLSVYWYQQSLDQGLQFLIQYYNGEERAKGNILERFSAQQFPDLHSELNLSSLELGDSALYFCASSLSTSGSYEQYFGPGTRLTVT.

This chain links TRBV11-2 with TRBJ2-7, with 10 bases that match TRBD1. V was pared by 5 bases and J by 6 bases, with 7 bases of the junction left unmatched. Per germline, CDR1 SGHAT and CDR2 FQNNGV. This CDR3 has 14 residues. The CDR3 nucleotides read TGTGCCAGCAGCCCGGGACAGGGGATTCGCGAGCAGTACTTC. Translated: CASSPGQGIREQYF.